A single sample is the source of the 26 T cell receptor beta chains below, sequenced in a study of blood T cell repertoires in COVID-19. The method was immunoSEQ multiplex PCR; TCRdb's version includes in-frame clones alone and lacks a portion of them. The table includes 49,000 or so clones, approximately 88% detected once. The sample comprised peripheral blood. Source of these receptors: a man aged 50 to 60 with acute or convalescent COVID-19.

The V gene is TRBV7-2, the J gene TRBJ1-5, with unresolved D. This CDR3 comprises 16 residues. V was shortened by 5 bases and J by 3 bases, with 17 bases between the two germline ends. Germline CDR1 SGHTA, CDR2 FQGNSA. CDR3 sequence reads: CASSPRSGSNNQPQHF. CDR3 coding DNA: TGTGCCAGCAGCCCCCGATCGGGGTCTAACAATCAGCCCCAGCATTTT.

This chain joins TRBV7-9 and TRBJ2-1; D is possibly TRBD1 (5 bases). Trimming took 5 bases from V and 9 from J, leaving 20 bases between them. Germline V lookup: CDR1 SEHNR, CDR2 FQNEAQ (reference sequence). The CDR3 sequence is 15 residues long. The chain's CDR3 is CASSLGSGSGGEQFF. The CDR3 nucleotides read TGTGCCAGCAGCCTTGGTTCAGGGTCGGGTGGTGAGCAGTTCTTC. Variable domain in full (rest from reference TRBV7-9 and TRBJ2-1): DTGVSQNPRHKITKRGQNVTFRCDPISEHNRLYWYRQTLGQGPEFLTYFQNEAQLEKSRLLSDRFSAERPKGSFSTLEIQRTEQGDSAMYLCASSLGSGSGGEQFFGPGTRLTVL.

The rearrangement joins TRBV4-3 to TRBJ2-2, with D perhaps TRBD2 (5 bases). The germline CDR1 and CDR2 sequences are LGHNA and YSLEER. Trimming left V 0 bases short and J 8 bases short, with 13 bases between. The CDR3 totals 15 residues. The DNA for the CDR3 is TGCGCCAGCAGCCAAGATCGAGGACTCCCGGGGGAGCTGTTTTTT. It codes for CASSQDRGLPGELFF.

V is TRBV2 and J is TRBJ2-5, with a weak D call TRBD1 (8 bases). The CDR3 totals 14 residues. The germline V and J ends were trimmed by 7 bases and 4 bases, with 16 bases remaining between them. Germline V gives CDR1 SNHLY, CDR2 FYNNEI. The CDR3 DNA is TGTGCCAGCACTACACAGGGGGGGCCAGAGACCCAGTACTTC. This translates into CASTTQGGPETQYF.

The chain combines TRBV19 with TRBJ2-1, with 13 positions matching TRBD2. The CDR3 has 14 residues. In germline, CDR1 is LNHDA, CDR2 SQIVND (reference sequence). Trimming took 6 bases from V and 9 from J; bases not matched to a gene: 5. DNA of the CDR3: TGTGCCAGTAGCGGGGGACTAGCGGGAATTGAGCAGTTCTTC. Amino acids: CASSGGLAGIEQFF.

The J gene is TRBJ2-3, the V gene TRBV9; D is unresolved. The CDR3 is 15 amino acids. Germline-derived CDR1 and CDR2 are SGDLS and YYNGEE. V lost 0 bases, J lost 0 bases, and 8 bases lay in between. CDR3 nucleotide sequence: TGTGCCAGCAGCGTAGCACTACCTAGCACAGATACGCAGTATTTT. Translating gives CASSVALPSTDTQYF.

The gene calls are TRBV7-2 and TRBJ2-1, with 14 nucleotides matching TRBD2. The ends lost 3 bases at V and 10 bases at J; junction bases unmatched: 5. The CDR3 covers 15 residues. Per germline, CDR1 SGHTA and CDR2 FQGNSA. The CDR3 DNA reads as TGTGCCAGCAGCTTGGGACTAGCGGGGGTGACCGAGCAGTTCTTC. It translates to CASSLGLAGVTEQFF.

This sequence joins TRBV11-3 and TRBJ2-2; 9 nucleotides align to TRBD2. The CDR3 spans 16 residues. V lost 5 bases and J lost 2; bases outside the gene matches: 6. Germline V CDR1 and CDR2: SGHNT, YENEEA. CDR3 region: CASSPQLAGNTGELFF. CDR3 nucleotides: TGTGCCAGCAGCCCGCAACTAGCGGGCAACACCGGGGAGCTGTTTTTT.

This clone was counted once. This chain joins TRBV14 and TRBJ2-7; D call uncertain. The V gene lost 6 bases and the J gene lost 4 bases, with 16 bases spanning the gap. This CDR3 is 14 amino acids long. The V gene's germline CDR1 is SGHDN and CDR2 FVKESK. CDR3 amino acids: CASRENTGAYEQYF. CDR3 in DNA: TGTGCCAGCAGGGAAAACACGGGTGCTTACGAGCAGTACTTC.

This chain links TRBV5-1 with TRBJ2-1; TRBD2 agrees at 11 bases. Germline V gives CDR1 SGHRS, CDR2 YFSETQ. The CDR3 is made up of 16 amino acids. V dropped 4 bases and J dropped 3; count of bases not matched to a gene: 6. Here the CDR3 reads CASSPLAGGNYNEQFF. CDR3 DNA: TGCGCCAGCAGCCCCTTAGCGGGAGGGAACTACAATGAGCAGTTCTTC.

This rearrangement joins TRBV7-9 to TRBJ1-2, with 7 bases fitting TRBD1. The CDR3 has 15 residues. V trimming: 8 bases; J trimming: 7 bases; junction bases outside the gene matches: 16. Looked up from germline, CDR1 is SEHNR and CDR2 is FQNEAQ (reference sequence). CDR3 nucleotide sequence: TGTGCCAGCCTCCCCAGCGGACAGGTGGCGGGTGGCTACACCTTC. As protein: CASLPSGQVAGGYTF.

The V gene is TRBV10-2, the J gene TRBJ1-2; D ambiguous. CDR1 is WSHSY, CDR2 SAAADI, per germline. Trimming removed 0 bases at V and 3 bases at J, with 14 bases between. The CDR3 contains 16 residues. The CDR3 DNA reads TGCGCCAGCAGTGAGTCCTTTCGCAGTATTTACTATGGCTACACCTTC. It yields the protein CASSESFRSIYYGYTF.

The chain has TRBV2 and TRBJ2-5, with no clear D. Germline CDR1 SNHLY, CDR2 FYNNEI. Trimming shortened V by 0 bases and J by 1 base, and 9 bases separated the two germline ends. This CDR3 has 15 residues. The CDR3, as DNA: TGTGCCAGCAGTGAAGCGCGTAAACCCCAAGAGACCCAGTACTTC. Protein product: CASSEARKPQETQYF.

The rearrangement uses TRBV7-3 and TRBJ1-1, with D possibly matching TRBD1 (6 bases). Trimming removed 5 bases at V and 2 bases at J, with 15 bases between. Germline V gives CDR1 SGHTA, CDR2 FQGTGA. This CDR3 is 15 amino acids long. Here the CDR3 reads CASSITGTPNTEAFF. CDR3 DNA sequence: TGTGCCAGCAGCATTACCGGGACACCTAACACTGAAGCTTTCTTT.

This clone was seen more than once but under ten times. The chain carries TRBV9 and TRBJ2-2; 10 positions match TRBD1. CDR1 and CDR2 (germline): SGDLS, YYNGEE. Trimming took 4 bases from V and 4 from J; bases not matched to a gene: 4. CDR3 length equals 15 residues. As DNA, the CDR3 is TGTGCCAGCAGCAACCGGGACAGGGGCACCGGGGAGCTGTTTTTT. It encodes CASSNRDRGTGELFF.

The CDR3 protein is CASSPVRNEQFF. CDR3 DNA sequence: TGTGCCAGCTCACCTGTCAGGAATGAGCAGTTCTTC. The chain recombines TRBV18 with TRBJ2-1; the D is unclear. V gave up 3 bases and J gave up 7 bases, with 7 bases separating them. CDR1 and CDR2 from the germline V gene are KGHSH and LQKENI. The CDR3 has 12 amino acids.

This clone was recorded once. The CDR3 loop reads CASSFFSGGNEQFF. The CDR3 DNA reads as TGTGCCAGCAGCTTTTTCAGCGGGGGTAATGAGCAGTTCTTC. The chain combines TRBV9 with TRBJ2-1; 8 nucleotides align to TRBD2. CDR1 SGDLS and CDR2 YYNGEE come from the germline V gene. J lost 7 bases, V lost 4 bases, and 7 bases had no gene match. The CDR3 sequence is 14 residues long.

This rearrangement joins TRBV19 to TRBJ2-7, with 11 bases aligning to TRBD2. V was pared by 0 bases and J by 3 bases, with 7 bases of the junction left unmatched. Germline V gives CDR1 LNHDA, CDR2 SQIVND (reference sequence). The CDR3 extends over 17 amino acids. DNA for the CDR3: TGTGCCAGTAGTATAGATGGGACTAGCGGCACCTTCTACGAGCAGTACTTC. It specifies CASSIDGTSGTFYEQYF.

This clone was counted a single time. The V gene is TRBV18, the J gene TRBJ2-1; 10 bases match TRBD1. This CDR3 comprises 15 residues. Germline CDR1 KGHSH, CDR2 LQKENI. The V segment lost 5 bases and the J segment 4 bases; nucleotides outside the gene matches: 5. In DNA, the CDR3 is TGTGCCAGCTCAGTACGGGGACAGGGGTACAATGAGCAGTTCTTC. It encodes CASSVRGQGYNEQFF.

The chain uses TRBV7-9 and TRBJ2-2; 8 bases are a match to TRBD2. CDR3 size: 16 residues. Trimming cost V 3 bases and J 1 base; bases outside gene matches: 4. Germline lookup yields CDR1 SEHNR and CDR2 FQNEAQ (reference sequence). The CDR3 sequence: CASSLGAGENTGELFF. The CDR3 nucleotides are TGTGCCAGCAGCTTGGGAGCGGGGGAGAACACCGGGGAGCTGTTTTTT.

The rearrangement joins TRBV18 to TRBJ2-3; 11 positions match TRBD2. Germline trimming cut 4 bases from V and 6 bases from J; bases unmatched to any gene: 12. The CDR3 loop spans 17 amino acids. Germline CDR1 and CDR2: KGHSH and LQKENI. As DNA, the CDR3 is TGTGCCAGCTCACGGGCCCTACTAGCGGGGGTTCTCGATACGCAGTATTTT. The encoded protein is CASSRALLAGVLDTQYF.

CDR3 coding DNA: TGTGCCAGCAGCGGGGACAGGACCCGGGAGCAGTACTTC. It specifies CASSGDRTREQYF. The V gene is TRBV12-3 or TRBV12-4, the J gene TRBJ2-7, with 8 bases identical to TRBD1. The CDR3 has 13 amino acids. The V and J ends lost 6 bases and 7 bases, in that order; junction bases with no gene match: 8.

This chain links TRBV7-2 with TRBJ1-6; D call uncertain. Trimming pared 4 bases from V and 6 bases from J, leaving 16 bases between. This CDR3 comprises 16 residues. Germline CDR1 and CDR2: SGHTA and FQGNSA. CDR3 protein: CASSSPAGLPNSPLHF. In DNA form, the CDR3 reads TGTGCCAGCAGCTCTCCCGCTGGGCTTCCTAATTCACCCCTCCACTTT.

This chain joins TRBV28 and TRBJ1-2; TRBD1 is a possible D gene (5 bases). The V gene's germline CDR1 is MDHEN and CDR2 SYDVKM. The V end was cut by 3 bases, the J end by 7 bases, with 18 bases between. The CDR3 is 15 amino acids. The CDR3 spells CASSLSREGFGGYTF. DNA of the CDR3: TGTGCCAGCAGTTTGTCCAGGGAGGGGTTTGGTGGCTACACCTTC.

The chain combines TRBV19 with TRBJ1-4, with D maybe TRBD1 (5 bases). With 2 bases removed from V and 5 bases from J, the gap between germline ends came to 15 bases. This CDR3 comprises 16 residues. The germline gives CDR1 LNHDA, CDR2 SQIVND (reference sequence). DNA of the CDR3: TGTGCCAGTAGTATACTGGAGGGGCGGAAGAATGAAAAACTGTTTTTT. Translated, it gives CASSILEGRKNEKLFF.

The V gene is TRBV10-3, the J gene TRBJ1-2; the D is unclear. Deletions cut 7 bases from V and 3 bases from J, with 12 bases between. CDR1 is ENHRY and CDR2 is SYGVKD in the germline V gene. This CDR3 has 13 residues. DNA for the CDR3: TGTGCCATCAACGCGAGGGAAGACTATGGCTACACCTTC. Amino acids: CAINAREDYGYTF.